The 5 T cell receptor beta chains below were found in one sample sequenced in a study of identical twins. TCRdb re-called the 5' RACE reads through MiXCR, storing one row per CDR3 protein. The sample shows about 210,000 distinct CDR3 sequences, approximately 9% of them seen only once. The sample taken for sequencing was memory (CD45RO+) T cells sorted from blood. The receptors here all came from a woman younger than 30 in good health.

This chain uses TRBV7-3 with TRBJ2-1, with 7 bases matching TRBD1. J lost 4 bases, V lost 5 bases, and 8 bases had no gene match. The CDR3 contains 15 residues. The germline V gene has CDR1 SGHTA and CDR2 FQGTGA. The CDR3 DNA reads as TGTGCCAGCAGCCCGTCCCGGGACAGTTACAATGAGCAGTTCTTC. Translation gives CASSPSRDSYNEQFF.

The chain joins TRBV28 to TRBJ1-1; D gene ambiguous. The V and J ends lost 7 bases and 4 bases respectively, with 16 bases between them. Germline CDR1 is MDHEN and CDR2 is SYDVKM. This CDR3 contains 14 residues. CDR3 in amino acids: CASNYFGGSTEAFF. CDR3 in DNA: TGTGCCAGCAACTATTTTGGTGGGAGCACTGAAGCTTTCTTT.

This clonotype was seen a few times. An end of the junction differs from the germline gene, which may be a read error. The chain joins TRBV6-6 to TRBJ2-3; 13 nucleotides align to TRBD2. Germline V gives CDR1 MNHNY, CDR2 SVGAGI (reference sequence). The CDR3 sequence is 13 residues long. This chain's CDR3 is CAGTSGGTDTQYF. The CDR3 DNA follows: TGCGCCGGGACTAGCGGGGGCACAGATACGCAGTATTTT.

This clonotype was observed a handful of times. The chain carries TRBV12-3 or TRBV12-4 and TRBJ1-1; the D is unclear. This CDR3 is built from 13 residues. Trimming removed 2 bases at V and 4 bases at J, with 8 bases between. The CDR3 loop reads CASSLLEGTEAFF. CDR3 bases: TGTGCCAGCAGTTTACTAGAGGGCACTGAAGCTTTCTTT.

The chain is built from TRBV7-2 and TRBJ1-4, with D perhaps matching TRBD1 (5 bases). The CDR3 totals 15 residues. Trimming took 6 bases from V and 3 from J, leaving 14 bases between them. CDR1 SGHTA and CDR2 FQGNSA come from the germline V gene. CDR3 region: CASSHRRSANEKLFF. As DNA, the CDR3 is TGTGCCAGCAGTCACAGGAGGTCAGCTAATGAAAAACTGTTTTTT.